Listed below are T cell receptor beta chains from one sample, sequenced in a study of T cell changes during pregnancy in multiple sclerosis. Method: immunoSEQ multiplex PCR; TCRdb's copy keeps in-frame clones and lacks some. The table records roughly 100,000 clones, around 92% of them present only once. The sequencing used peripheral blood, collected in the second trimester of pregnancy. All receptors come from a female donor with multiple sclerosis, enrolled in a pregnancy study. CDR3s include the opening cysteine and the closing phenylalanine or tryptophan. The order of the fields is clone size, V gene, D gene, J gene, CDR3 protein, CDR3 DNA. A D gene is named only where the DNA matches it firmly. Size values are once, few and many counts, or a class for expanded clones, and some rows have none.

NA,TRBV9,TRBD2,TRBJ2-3,CASSPKSGRFTDTQYF,TGTGCCAGCAGCCCCAAGAGCGGGAGGTTCACAGATACGCAGTATTTT
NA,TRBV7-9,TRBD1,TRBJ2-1,CASSLAQGKVNEQFF,TGTGCCAGCAGCTTAGCACAGGGGAAAGTCAATGAGCAGTTCTTC
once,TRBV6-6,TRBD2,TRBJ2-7,CASRTSGRWGEQYF,TGTGCCAGCAGGACTAGCGGGAGATGGGGCGAGCAGTACTTC
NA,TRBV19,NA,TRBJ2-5,CASKRGETQYF,TGTGCCAGTAAACGGGGGGAGACCCAGTACTTC
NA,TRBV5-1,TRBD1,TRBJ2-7,CASSQRQGYEQYF,TGCGCCAGCAGCCAACGACAGGGGTACGAGCAGTACTTC
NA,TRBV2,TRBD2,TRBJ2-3,CATLAGGSADTQYF,TGTGCCACCCTAGCGGGAGGGAGTGCAGATACGCAGTATTTT
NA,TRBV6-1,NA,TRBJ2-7,CASSAEGYEQYF,TGTGCCAGCAGTGCAGAGGGCTACGAGCAGTACTTC
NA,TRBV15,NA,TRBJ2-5,CATSSGTGLVRPQYF,TGTGCCACCAGCAGTGGTACGGGACTCGTTAGACCCCAGTACTTC
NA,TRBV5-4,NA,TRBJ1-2,CASRTGGRGDYGYTF,TGTGCCAGCAGAACGGGGGGGCGCGGAGACTATGGCTACACCTTC
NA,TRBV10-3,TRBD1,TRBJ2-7,CAISESDRGGGYEQYF,TGTGCCATCAGTGAGTCGGACAGGGGAGGTGGGTACGAGCAGTACTTC
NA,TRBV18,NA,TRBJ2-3,CASSPLGRGSTDTQYF,TGTGCCAGCTCACCACTCGGTAGGGGGAGCACAGATACGCAGTATTTT
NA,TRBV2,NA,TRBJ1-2,CASSEVAGAFYGYTF,TGTGCCAGCAGTGAAGTGGCAGGGGCTTTCTATGGCTACACCTTC
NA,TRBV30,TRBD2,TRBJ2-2,CAWSVGTSTKRNTGELFF,TGTGCCTGGAGTGTGGGGACTAGCACAAAACGAAACACCGGGGAGCTGTTTTTT
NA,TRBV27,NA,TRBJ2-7,CATKRQVYLREQYF,TGTGCCACAAAACGACAGGTTTACCTACGAGAGCAGTACTTC
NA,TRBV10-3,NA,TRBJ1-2,CAISIPGADDYGYTF,TGTGCCATCAGCATCCCAGGGGCGGATGACTATGGCTACACCTTC
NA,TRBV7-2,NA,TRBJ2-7,CASSRANEQYF,TGTGCCAGCAGCCGCGCCAACGAGCAGTACTTC
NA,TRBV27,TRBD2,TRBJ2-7,CASSFNFPGLGFNEQYF,TGTGCCAGCAGTTTCAACTTCCCGGGACTAGGGTTTAACGAGCAGTACTTC
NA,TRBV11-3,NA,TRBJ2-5,CASSPDYTQETQYF,TGTGCCAGCAGCCCGGACTACACCCAAGAGACCCAGTACTTC
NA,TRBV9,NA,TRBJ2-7,CASLCRTLYEQYF,TGTGCCAGCCTATGCAGGACTCTCTACGAGCAGTACTTC
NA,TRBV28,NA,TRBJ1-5,CASEGGGGKGNQPQHF,TGTGCCAGCGAAGGGGGGGGTGGAAAGGGCAATCAGCCCCAGCATTTT
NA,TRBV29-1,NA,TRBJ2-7,CSVGGMGNDEQYF,TGCAGCGTTGGAGGGATGGGCAACGACGAGCAGTACTTC
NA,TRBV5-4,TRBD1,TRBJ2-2,CASSPPGTGGAGTGELFF,TGTGCCAGCAGCCCACCAGGGACAGGGGGCGCGGGCACCGGGGAGCTGTTTTTT
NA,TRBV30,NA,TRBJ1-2,CAWSLGAAYTF,TGTGCCTGGAGTCTGGGGGCCGCCTACACCTTC
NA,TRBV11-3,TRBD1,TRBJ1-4,CASSLVRQGSRSEKLFF,TGTGCCAGCAGCTTAGTCCGACAGGGCTCGAGGAGTGAAAAACTGTTTTTT
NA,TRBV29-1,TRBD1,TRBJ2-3,CSADRASTDTQYF,TGCAGCGCTGACAGGGCTAGCACAGATACGCAGTATTTT
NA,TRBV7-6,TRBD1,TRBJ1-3,CASSLGTGVGNTIYF,TGTGCCAGCAGCTTAGGGACAGGGGTAGGAAACACCATATATTTT
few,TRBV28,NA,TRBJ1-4,CASSEPQSKLFF,TGTGCCAGCAGCGAACCCCAGTCGAAACTGTTTTTT
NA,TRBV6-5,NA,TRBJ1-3,CASSYSSTSSGNTIYF,TGTGCCAGCAGTTACTCGAGCACTAGCTCTGGAAACACCATATATTTT
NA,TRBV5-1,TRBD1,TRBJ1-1,CASSSGGGIGTEAFF,TGCGCCAGCAGCTCAGGGGGCGGAATAGGAACTGAAGCTTTCTTT
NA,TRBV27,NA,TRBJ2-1,CASSKRDTINEQFF,TGTGCCAGCAGTAAACGGGACACTATCAATGAGCAGTTCTTC
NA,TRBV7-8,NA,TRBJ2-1,CASSLVARWDNEQFF,TGTGCCAGCAGCTTAGTGGCGCGGTGGGACAATGAGCAGTTCTTC
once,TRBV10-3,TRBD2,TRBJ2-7,CAITSGSSYEQYF,TGTGCCATCACGAGCGGGAGCTCCTACGAGCAGTACTTC
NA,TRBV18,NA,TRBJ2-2,CASSPPRVKRRIANTGELFF,TGTGCCAGCTCACCACCGAGGGTGAAGCGGCGTATCGCGAACACCGGGGAGCTGTTTTTT
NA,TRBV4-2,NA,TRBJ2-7,CASSLEGAGNYEQYF,TGTGCCAGCAGCCTCGAGGGTGCTGGTAATTACGAGCAGTACTTC
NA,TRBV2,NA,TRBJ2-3,CASSEALSLGPSTDTQYF,TGTGCCAGCAGTGAAGCGCTAAGTCTGGGGCCTTCCACAGATACGCAGTATTTT
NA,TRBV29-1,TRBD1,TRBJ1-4,CSVTGQVNEKLFF,TGCAGCGTCACTGGACAGGTTAATGAAAAACTGTTTTTT
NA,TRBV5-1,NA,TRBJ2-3,CASSLPGQLRTDTQYF,TGCGCCAGCAGCTTGCCAGGACAGTTACGCACAGATACGCAGTATTTT
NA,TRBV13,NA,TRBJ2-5,CASSLGGSGPQWTQYF,TGTGCCAGCAGCTTAGGGGGTAGCGGACCCCAGTGGACCCAGTACTTC
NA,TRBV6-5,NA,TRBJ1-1,CASSFRGGNTEAFF,TGTGCCAGCAGCTTTAGAGGGGGGAACACTGAAGCTTTCTTT
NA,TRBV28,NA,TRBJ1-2,CASSSYRRTGLYGYTF,TGTGCCAGCAGTTCCTACCGCCGTACAGGTCTCTATGGCTACACCTTC
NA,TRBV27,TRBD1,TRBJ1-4,CASSPTQGRGEKLFF,TGTGCCAGCAGTCCTACACAGGGGCGGGGTGAAAAACTGTTTTTT
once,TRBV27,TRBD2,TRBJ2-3,CASIGTSGSTDTQYF,TGTGCCAGCATAGGGACTAGCGGTAGCACAGATACGCAGTATTTT
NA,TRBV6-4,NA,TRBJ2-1,CASSGDRWARNEQFF,TGTGCCAGCAGTGGTGACAGGTGGGCCCGCAATGAGCAGTTCTTC
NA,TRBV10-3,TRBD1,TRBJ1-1,CAIRDREDTEAFF,TGTGCCATCAGGGACAGGGAGGACACTGAAGCTTTCTTT